This T cell receptor beta chain comes out of a study of cytomegalovirus exposure and HLA in healthy donors (dated by TCRdb to between 2016 and 2019). For context, the study as a whole: In an earlier analysis of 550 to 750 of the donors, 276 Gb of sequence data and 90 million to 120 million unique TCR beta sequences from about 179 million T cells were reported. In a later analysis, previously published TCR beta repertoires from about 670 donors were re-analyzed and high-resolution HLA genotyping was added so that TCR occurrence patterns could be studied. In the later analysis, no new phenotypic data were used to find candidate immune exposures; instead, reliance was placed on TCR beta sequences and their occurrence across donors. The study aimed to test whether cataloging public T cell receptors could reveal signatures of past pathogen exposure. High-throughput TCR immunosequencing, statistical association of individual TCRs with disease status, and machine learning were combined to predict cytomegalovirus infection status. In addition to the first cohort of roughly 700 subjects, a separate validation cohort of 120 different subjects was used. Of the roughly 390 genotyped donors, less than 90% were placed in the genetic ancestry cluster associated with self-reported Caucasian donors. An earlier analysis of 587 of the donors used high-throughput TCR beta sequencing to judge whether each TCR beta V gene segment behaved as functional or pseudogenic. In a later genetic analysis, genome-wide SNP genotypes for about 55% of the roughly 700 donors were used, and that subset was treated as a discovery cohort. A few DR-DQ haplotypes were treated as single units for association and clustering because of strong linkage in the cohort. Roughly 300 gigabases of sequencing data and 70 million to 100 million unique TCR sequences were included in an early release covering 550 to 650 HLA-typed donors. All discovery cohort repertoires had been generated using a single sequencing platform. The number of donors typed differed by locus, with 629-630 for A, B, C, DRB1 and DQB1, more than 500 for DQA1, 600 to 610 for DPA1, and under 490 for DPB1. Both class I and class II loci were covered by HLA typing, at four-digit resolution. Alongside the repertoire data, information on donor age, sex, ethnicity and CMV serostatus was compiled. The T cell repertoires of several hundred subjects were profiled by immunosequencing and related to cytomegalovirus serostatus. Among approximately 370 genotyped donors of the cohort, an average of roughly 230,000 unique TCR beta nucleotide sequences was sequenced per donor, of which approximately 19% were non-productive. Here is what the overall study found, with its caveats: While some public TCRs were present in many individuals, most TCR sequences turned up only very rarely across donors. A further reported finding was that TCR beta sequences accurately predicted the HLA-A and HLA-B alleles for most subjects in the first cohort. According to a later analysis, most CMV-associated TCR beta chains appeared to be HLA-restricted, and the HLA associations seemed to be driven largely by CMV exposure. Correlated functional status among segregating V segments might be attributable to linkage disequilibrium, but an unknown experimental factor could not be ruled out. An association between a missense DCLRE1C variant and V-gene and J-gene trimming of TCR beta chains was found in a later genetic analysis and replicated in an independent cohort. In both the original and validation cohorts, the classifier was reported to diagnose cytomegalovirus status with high specificity and sensitivity. A total of roughly 160 TCR beta chains were listed by the study as associated with cytomegalovirus. A later analysis associated about 16,000 TCR beta sequences with specific HLA alleles at a false discovery rate of 0.05. The presence/absence analyses assumed that sequencing depth was roughly uniform across donors, and that assumption may not be true. The only immune exposure information available for the cohort was CMV serostatus. According to a later analysis, TCR association rates differed among HLA loci, with DRB1 alleles showing the most associated TCRs and HLA-C alleles showing the fewest. In this cohort, only TCR beta chains were sequenced, and detectable features were limited by the absence of alpha or paired-chain data. According to the authors, the approach could potentially be generalized to other disease states and immunological phenotypes. Some IMGT-functional V segments, including TRBV6-2 and TRBV6-3, could not be distinguished by the 87-base-pair reads and were therefore excluded. A group of highly shared sequence variants was considered likely to be a technical artifact of the sequencing pipeline. Three of the identified cytomegalovirus-associated TCR beta chains were confirmed in vitro to be specific for cytomegalovirus antigens. In a later analysis, HLA-associated TCR beta chains were found to be more clonally expanded and to have lower generation probabilities than equally common non-associated chains. Some 15 rarely observed V segments, including chromosome 9 orphons, were excluded from the earlier analysis of a few hundred of the donors because counts were too low. A later analysis reported that several top co-occurrence clusters appeared linked to parvovirus B19, influenza, CMV and Epstein-Barr virus. In an earlier analysis of around 600 of the donors, most TCR beta V segments were observed in productive rearrangements about 90% or about 30% of the time, broadly matching IMGT annotations. Because some donors lacked HLA typing at each locus, the association tests relied only on the typed subset. When HLA alleles, especially DR and DQ, strongly co-occurred, attributing TCR associations to individual alleles was difficult. In a later genetic analysis, fewer N-insertions in productive TCRs were reported among donors in an Asian-associated ancestry cluster than the roughly 700-donor mean.

Libraries were constructed by the immunoSEQ multiplex PCR assay. For the multiplex PCR, a mixture combining 60 forward primers for TCR Vbeta segments and 13 reverse primers for TCR Jbeta segments was used. Amplification of the CDR3 region of rearranged TCR beta genes was performed with a multiplex PCR assay on genomic DNA. Amplified TCR beta libraries were sequenced as 87-base-pair reads on the Illumina HiSeq System. Per the source publication's procedure: A later analysis counted tens of millions of unique TCR beta chains across the approximately 700 repertoires, and approximately 11 million of these chains were shared by at least two donors. A nearest-neighbor algorithm error-corrected the raw reads and collapsed the reads into unique sequences, merging closely related sequences to remove PCR and sequencing errors. Alignment of CDR3 sequences to IMGT reference sequences was used to assign V, D and J gene segments. For a sequence to be retained, a match of at least six nucleotides was required to both a V gene segment and a J gene segment. A rearrangement was called productive if the CDR3 had no stop codons and remained in frame with V and J, and every other rearrangement was called non-productive. CDR3 was defined according to IMGT convention as the region running from the second conserved V-encoded cysteine to the conserved J-encoded phenylalanine. In an earlier analysis of more than 550 of the donors, sequences lacking an unambiguous match to a single V gene segment were excluded. An earlier analysis of fewer than 750 of the donors called V segments functional above 56.7% productive rearrangements and segregating when the between-donor standard deviation exceeded 5%. To diagnose cytomegalovirus status from the catalog of TCR beta chain sequences, a statistical classification framework was built. V and J gene assignment, in a later analysis, came from comparing TCR nucleotide sequences with IMGT/GENE-DB human TR gene sequences. A later analysis assigned CDR3 sequences and most-parsimonious VDJ recombination scenarios with the TCRdist pipeline. In a later analysis, each TCR beta chain was defined by its CDR3 amino acid sequence together with its V-gene family, and reads lacking a unique V-gene family were excluded. In a later analysis, around 650 highly shared, low-generation-probability nucleotide sequences were removed to address suspected cross-contamination and a sequencing artifact. For each public chain, a later analysis derived a clonal expansion index from normalized ranks of inferred template counts within each repertoire. Generation probabilities in a later analysis came from a VDJ recombination model fitted to out-of-frame rearrangements, and those results were checked against IGoR. Hypergeometric tests were used in a later analysis to score TCR-TCR, TCR-HLA and TCR-CMV co-occurrence, with a repertoire-size bias correction applied to the TCR pairs. False discovery rates were estimated in a later analysis by permuting HLA or CMV assignments 20 times. In a later analysis, co-occurring TCRs were grouped using DBSCAN, with TCRdist sequence similarity added in when clustering inside HLA-allele-positive subsets. For co-occurrence clustering, repertoires with fewer than 30,000 or more than 120,000 public chains were excluded, along with 4 to 6 repertoires with anomalous nucleotide sharing. Here the immuneACCESS table is served through TCRdb, limited to in-frame sequences with V and J called. Missing clones are a known gap in these copies; in checked studies unresolved V genes cover under half, and the rest lacks a known reason. D and trimming were read from the DNA, whereas the V and J calls and clone size are those reported in that table. The sample table lists 150,000 to 200,000 clones, about 80% of them with a count of one. 6% to 7.5% of the sample lies in the top ten.

Clipping removes 1 base from V and 6 bases from J, with 6 as the unmatched junction base count. CDR3 length: 14 amino acids, cysteine to phenylalanine. Just CDR3 DNA is preserved here, 42 bases in frame from base 1. For CDR1 and CDR2, the germline V gene (reference sequence) lists GTSNPN and SVGIG. Regarding this clone: Its recognized antigen is unknown. The record has no base qualities; no much larger clone is one base away.

The cohort consisted of 650 to 700 healthy bone marrow donors. At the time of sampling, every cohort member was nominally healthy, though immune exposures that went unrecorded were likely present. The donor tested CMV seropositive and was one of the 289 seropositive cohort members. Every donor gave a peripheral blood sample, and the peripheral blood mononuclear cells from that sample were used for TCR beta sequencing. Genomic DNA extraction from the blood cell samples was performed with the Qiagen DNeasy Blood Extraction Kit. This chain is built from TRBV30 and TRBJ1-2; a stretch of 9 junction bases matches TRBD1. This sequence was found in a man aged 30-40 years in good health and CMV-seropositive. Sequenced material: PBMCs. The CDR3 here reads CAWSDGDRAHGYTF. The sequenced DNA: TGTGCCTGGAGTGACGGGGACAGGGCCCATGGCTACACCTTC. Extended through the reference TRBV30 and TRBJ1-2 proteins, this CDR3 yields the full variable domain: SQTIHQWPATLVQPVGSPLSLECTVEGTSNPNLYWYRQAAGRGLQLLFYSVGIGQISSEVPQNLSASRPQDRQFILSSKKLLLSDSGFYLCAWSDGDRAHGYTFGSGTRLTVV.